This T cell receptor (beta chain) was recovered during a study of shared clonotypes between healthy human individuals. Study information: In total, the donors were two women and a few men aged 18 to 49.

Study-level points and caveats: What limited the represented genetic and exposure-history diversity was the small number of donors. Naive subsets generally had larger estimated richness than memory subsets.

About this clone: No antigen is known for it.

This table comes from immunoSEQ multiplex PCR, and its TCRdb copy is limited to in-frame clones, with some not included. The profile shows roughly 1,000,000 clones, around three quarters of them singletons. Trimming removed 7 bases at V and 4 bases at J, with 25 bases between. The CDR3 is made up of 17 amino acids. The germline CDR1 and CDR2 sequences are MDHEN and SYDVKM. The TCR was taken from a man aged 18 to 29 in good health. Some clones in this sample may be carry-over from other donors' samples. The chain is built from TRBV28 and TRBJ2-5; D is ambiguous. The sample comprised memory CD4+ T cells from PBMCs. Subset here: CD45RA-negative fraction. The DNA of the CDR3 is TGTGCCAGCATGAAAGGCCCCCGGTACGGCACTATAGAGACCCAGTACTTC. Amino acid sequence: CASMKGPRYGTIETQYF.